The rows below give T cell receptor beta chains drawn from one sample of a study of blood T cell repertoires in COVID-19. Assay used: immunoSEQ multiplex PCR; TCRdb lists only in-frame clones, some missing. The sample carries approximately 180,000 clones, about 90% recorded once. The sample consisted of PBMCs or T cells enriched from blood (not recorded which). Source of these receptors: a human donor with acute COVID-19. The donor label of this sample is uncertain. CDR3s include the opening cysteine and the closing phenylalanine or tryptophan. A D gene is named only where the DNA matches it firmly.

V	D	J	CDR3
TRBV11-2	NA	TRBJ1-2	CASSLARAAYGYTF
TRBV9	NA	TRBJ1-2	CASSGTGKANYGYTF
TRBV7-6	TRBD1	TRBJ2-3	CASSQRPGQGTDTQYF
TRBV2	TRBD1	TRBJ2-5	CASNADRLQTQYF
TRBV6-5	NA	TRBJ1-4	CASSIQGTNEKLFF
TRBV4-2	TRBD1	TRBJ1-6	CASSQNRGHNSPLHF
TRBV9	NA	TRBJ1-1	CASSALIGGGVQREAFF
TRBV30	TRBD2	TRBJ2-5	CAWTGGGSQETQYF
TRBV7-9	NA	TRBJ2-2	CASRAYANTGELFF
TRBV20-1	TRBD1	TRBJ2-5	CSAMTGETQYF
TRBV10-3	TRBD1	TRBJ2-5	CAIGQGRGETQYF
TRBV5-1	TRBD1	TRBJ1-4	CASSRTGGQEKLFF
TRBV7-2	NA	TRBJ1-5	CASSLRQDQPQHF
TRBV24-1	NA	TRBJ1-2	CATSDRGAHGYTF
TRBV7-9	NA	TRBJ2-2	CASSIRTDPNTGELFF
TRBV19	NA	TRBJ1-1	CASSIRHPLDTEAFF
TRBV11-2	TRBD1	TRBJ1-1	CASSDRQGSNTEAFF
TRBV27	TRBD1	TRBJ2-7	CASSTRTGMGSYEQYF
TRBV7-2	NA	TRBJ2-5	CASSLVGRGPQETQYF
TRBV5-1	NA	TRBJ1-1	CASSLVVSNTEAFF
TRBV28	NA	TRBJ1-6	CASSFEGLYNSPLHF
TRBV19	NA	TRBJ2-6	CASSIAGAGANVLTF
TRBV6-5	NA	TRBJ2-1	CASRSGEGHHNEQFF
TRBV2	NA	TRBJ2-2	CASSDVLGTLNTGELFF
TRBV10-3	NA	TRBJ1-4	CAISQDSATNEKLFF
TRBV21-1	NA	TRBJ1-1	CASSKGQGAGGNTEAFF
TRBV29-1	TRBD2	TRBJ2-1	CSVGRGNNEQFF
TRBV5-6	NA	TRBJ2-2	CASSLGQGANTGELFF
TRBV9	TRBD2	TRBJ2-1	CASSSSGGASNEQFF
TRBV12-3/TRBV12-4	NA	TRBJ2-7	CASSKSSYEQYF
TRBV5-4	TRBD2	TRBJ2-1	CASSLGLAGGNEQFF
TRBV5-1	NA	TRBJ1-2	CASSLGEGGIYGYTF
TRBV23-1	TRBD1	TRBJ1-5	CASSQHRRGQGGCRSQHF
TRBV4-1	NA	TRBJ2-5	CASSQDLGGRETQYF
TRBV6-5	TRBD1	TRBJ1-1	CASHPSTGMGTEAFF
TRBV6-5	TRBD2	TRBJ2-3	CASSPRLAGGDTQYF
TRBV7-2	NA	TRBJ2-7	CASSLVQGSEQYF
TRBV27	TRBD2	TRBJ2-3	CASSFLRLAGFTDTQYF
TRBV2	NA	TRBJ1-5	CATGGSDQPQHF
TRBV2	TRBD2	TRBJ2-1	CASRRLAGGVNEQFF
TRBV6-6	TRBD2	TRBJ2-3	CASSRQAAGLSTDTQYF
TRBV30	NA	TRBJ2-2	CAWKPGTTTTGELFF
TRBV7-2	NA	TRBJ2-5	CASSREFVGGYKHF
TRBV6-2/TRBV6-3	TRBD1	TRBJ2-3	CASSPGQGTDTQYF
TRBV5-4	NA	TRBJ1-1	CASSRVMNTEAFF
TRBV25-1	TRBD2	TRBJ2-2	CASSPSGGAQTGELFF
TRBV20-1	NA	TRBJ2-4	CSAPKGNIQYF
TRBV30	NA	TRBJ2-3	CAWTRAAGTDTQYF
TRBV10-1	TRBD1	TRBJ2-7	CASSGLGQGAEQYF
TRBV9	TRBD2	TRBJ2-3	CASSVGAGGHSDTQYF
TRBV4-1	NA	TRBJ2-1	CASRRTLERLANEQFF
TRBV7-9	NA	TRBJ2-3	CASSLNRARTDTQYF
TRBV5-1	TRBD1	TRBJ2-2	CASSAGTGTGELFF
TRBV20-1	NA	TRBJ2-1	CSAAQGGEQFF
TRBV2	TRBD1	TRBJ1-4	CASSEDRSSTNEKLFF